Below are 20 T cell receptor beta chains sequenced from a single sample in a study of cytomegalovirus exposure and HLA in healthy donors. Primers for the PCR totalled 60 Vbeta and 13 Jbeta. The method was immunoSEQ multiplex PCR; TCRdb's version includes in-frame clones alone and lacks a portion of them. The sample contains a few hundred thousand clones, roughly 89% of which appear only once. Sequencing was done on a sample of PBMCs. These receptor sequences come from a woman younger than 35 in good health and CMV-seronegative.

The chain recombines TRBV15 with TRBJ2-5; 9 positions match TRBD1. The junction had 8 bases not matched to a gene; V was cut back by 1 base and J by 5 bases. CDR1 is LNHNV, CDR2 YYDKDF, per germline (reference sequence). The CDR3 loop spans 16 amino acids. CDR3 nucleotide sequence: TGTGCCACCAGCAGAGTGACAGGGGGTGTTAGGGAGACCCAGTACTTC. As protein: CATSRVTGGVRETQYF.

The chain recombines TRBV4-3 with TRBJ1-2; a weak D match, TRBD1 (5 bases). Per germline, CDR1 LGHNA and CDR2 YSLEER. The V end was cut by 2 bases, the J end by 7 bases, with 17 bases between. The CDR3 sequence is 15 residues long. CDR3 DNA: TGCGCCAGCAGCCAACAATCTGGGACTCCGGGTGGCTACACCTTC. This translates into CASSQQSGTPGGYTF.

Turning to this clone: At one of its ends the junction is not consistent with the germline gene, which may arise from a read error. J is TRBJ1-5 and V is TRBV7-9; D gene uncertain. The V gene's germline CDR1 is SEHNR and CDR2 FQNEAQ (reference sequence). There are 13 residues in the CDR3. The CDR3 loop reads CSSSLGGDQPQHF. CDR3 nucleotides: TGTTCCAGCAGCTTAGGCGGGGATCAGCCCCAGCATTTT. The variable domain in full, with the rest retrieved from reference TRBV7-9 and TRBJ1-5, is DTGVSQNPRHKITKRGQNVTFRCDPISEHNRLYWYRQTLGQGPEFLTYFQNEAQLEKSRLLSDRFSAERPKGSFSTLEIQRTEQGDSAMYLCSSSLGGDQPQHFGDGTRLSIL.

The J gene is TRBJ2-1, the V gene TRBV5-1; 10 positions agree with TRBD2. V was pared by 4 bases and J by 9 bases, with 10 bases of the junction left unmatched. The CDR3 contains 15 residues. Germline-derived CDR1 and CDR2 are SGHRS and YFSETQ. The DNA for the CDR3 is TGCGCCAGCAGCCGCCTAGCGGGAGAAAGGGGTGAGCAGTTCTTC. Translating it yields CASSRLAGERGEQFF.

The chain combines TRBV27 with TRBJ2-1; D might be TRBD1 (7 bases). This CDR3 region has 18 residues. With 7 bases removed from V and 1 base from J, the gap between germline ends came to 23 bases. Per the germline V gene, CDR1 is MNHEY and CDR2 is SMNVEV (reference sequence). The CDR3 DNA reads TGTGCCAGCACCAATAGGACAGGAGGGAGTTGGTCCTACAATGAGCAGTTCTTC. Its protein is CASTNRTGGSWSYNEQFF.

J is TRBJ2-3 and V is TRBV6-4; 11 nucleotides line up with TRBD2. This CDR3 has 15 amino acids. Trimming at V came to 0 bases and at J to 4 bases, leaving 0 bases not matched to a gene. Germline V gene sequence: CDR1 MRHNA, CDR2 SNTAGT. The CDR3 region is CASSDSLAGADTQYF. The CDR3 region has the DNA TGTGCCAGCAGTGACTCACTAGCGGGAGCAGATACGCAGTATTTT.

CDR3 region: CASSESPAEGGNQPQHF. The CDR3 coding sequence is TGTGCCAGCAGCGAGTCCCCGGCGGAGGGGGGGAATCAGCCCCAGCATTTT. V is TRBV9 and J is TRBJ1-5; maybe TRBD1 (6 bases). With 3 bases removed from V and 4 bases from J, the gap between germline ends came to 20 bases. The CDR3 is made up of 17 amino acids. CDR1 is SGDLS, CDR2 YYNGEE, per germline.

For this clone: The junction does not match germline at one end; this may be a read error. The chain has TRBV6-5 and TRBJ1-3; D not certain. Germline V lookup: CDR1 MNHEY, CDR2 SVGAGI. The CDR3 sequence is 16 residues long. In DNA form, the CDR3 reads TGTGCCAGTAGTTACAGTCAGATGCACTCTGGAAACACCATATATTTT. Translation: CASSYSQMHSGNTIYF.

CDR3 in amino acids: CSATQGGEQFF. As DNA, the CDR3 is TGCAGTGCTACCCAGGGGGGTGAGCAGTTCTTC. This chain connects TRBV20-1 to TRBJ2-1, with D perhaps matching TRBD1 (7 bases). The CDR3 is 11 amino acids. Germline assignment: CDR1 DFQATT and CDR2 SNEGSKA (reference sequence). V was clipped by 4 bases and J by 9 bases, with 10 bases between them.

This clone was picked up a small number of times. This CDR3 is CASSEGLAGGIQFF. The CDR3 coding sequence is TGCGCCAGCAGTGAAGGACTAGCGGGAGGGATCCAGTTCTTC. The chain uses TRBV10-1 and TRBJ2-1, with 15 bases matching TRBD2. Germline V gene sequence: CDR1 WNHNN, CDR2 SYGVQD (reference sequence). The CDR3 extends over 14 amino acids. The V gene end was trimmed by 3 bases and the J gene end by 13 bases; junction bases not matched to a gene: 4.

This clone came up many times. Other nucleotide sequences in the sample specify the same CDR3. The chain joins TRBV6-5 to TRBJ2-7; 7 bases line up with TRBD1. The CDR3 runs 15 residues. The V segment lost 6 bases and the J segment 1 base; nucleotides outside the gene matches: 9. Looked up from germline, CDR1 is MNHEY and CDR2 is SVGAGI. CDR3 DNA: TGTGCCAGCAGCGATTCCGGGACAGCTTCCTACGAGCAGTACTTC. Amino acids: CASSDSGTASYEQYF.

This chain joins TRBV25-1 and TRBJ2-3; D unresolved. Germline V CDR1 and CDR2: MGHDK, SYGVNS. Trimming shortened V by 1 base and J by 0 bases, and 8 bases separated the two germline ends. This CDR3 contains 15 residues. The CDR3 spells CASSESLSSTDTQYF. DNA of the CDR3: TGTGCCAGCAGTGAATCCCTATCTAGCACAGATACGCAGTATTTT.

The chain has TRBV5-6 and TRBJ1-4; 7 nucleotides align to TRBD1. V was pared by 4 bases and J by 0 bases, with 12 bases of the junction left unmatched. The germline V gene encodes CDR1 SGHDT and CDR2 YYEEEE. CDR3 length equals 18 residues. DNA of the CDR3: TGTGCCAGCAGCATCGGTCTCAGGGGGACCACAACTAATGAAAAACTGTTTTTT. Translating gives CASSIGLRGTTTNEKLFF.

The rearrangement joins TRBV10-3 to TRBJ2-1; 10 bases line up with TRBD2. Germline V gene sequence: CDR1 ENHRY, CDR2 SYGVKD. This CDR3 contains 18 residues. Losses at the gene ends were 3 bases for V and 0 bases for J; bases not matched to a gene: 8. The CDR3 nucleotides are TGTGCCATCAGTGACGTTAGCGGGGGGCTTCTCTCCTACAATGAGCAGTTCTTC. Amino acid sequence: CAISDVSGGLLSYNEQFF.

Here the CDR3 DNA reads TGTGCCAGCAGCGTCGGCGGGACTAGCGGGATCGTATCCTACGAGCAGTACTTC. This encodes CASSVGGTSGIVSYEQYF. V is TRBV9 and J is TRBJ2-7; 13 nucleotides match TRBD2. The trim removed 2 bases at V and 1 base at J, leaving 9 bases unmatched. CDR3 length: 18 residues. Germline assignment: CDR1 SGDLS and CDR2 YYNGEE.

The rearrangement uses TRBV10-3 and TRBJ1-3, with D possibly being TRBD1 (6 bases). Germline loops: CDR1 ENHRY, CDR2 SYGVKD. The CDR3 is 15 residues long. V was cut by 0 bases and J by 4 bases, with 10 bases left in between. DNA for the CDR3: TGTGCCATCAGTGAGTCGAGCAGGGGCGGAAACACCATATATTTT. Amino acid sequence: CAISESSRGGNTIYF.

The gene calls are TRBV14 and TRBJ2-7; D is possibly TRBD1 (6 bases). The CDR3 has 18 amino acids. Germline-derived CDR1 and CDR2 are SGHDN and FVKESK. V lost 0 bases and J 4 bases, leaving 22 bases between the germline ends. CDR3 sequence (DNA): TGTGCCAGCAGCCAAGAATTTTGGGCGTCAGGACAGACTTACGAGCAGTACTTC. Protein sequence: CASSQEFWASGQTYEQYF. The variable domain in full, with the rest retrieved from reference TRBV14 and TRBJ2-7, is EAGVTQFPSHSVIEKGQTVTLRCDPISGHDNLYWYRRVMGKEIKFLLHFVKESKQDESGMPNNRFLAERTGGTYSTLKVQPAELEDSGVYFCASSQEFWASGQTYEQYFGPGTRLTVT.

This chain links TRBV5-1 with TRBJ2-1; D is possibly TRBD1 (6 bases). V lost 4 bases and J 0 bases, leaving 17 bases between the germline ends. The germline CDR1 and CDR2 sequences are SGHRS and YFSETQ. This CDR3 is built from 17 residues. CDR3 residues: CASSLEGHLSSYNEQFF. The CDR3 DNA reads as TGCGCCAGCAGCCTAGAGGGACATTTGAGCTCCTACAATGAGCAGTTCTTC.

This rearrangement joins TRBV9 to TRBJ2-5; 8 bases line up with TRBD2. Per the germline V gene, CDR1 is SGDLS and CDR2 is YYNGEE. CDR3 length: 15 amino acids. V trimming: 2 bases; J trimming: 3 bases; junction bases outside the gene matches: 6. The DNA for the CDR3 is TGTGCCAGCAGCGTCCTCGGGGGGGCTGAAGAGACCCAGTACTTC. This sequence encodes CASSVLGGAEETQYF.

The chain recombines TRBV5-8 with TRBJ1-2, with 7 positions matching TRBD1. The germline CDR1 and CDR2 sequences are SGHTS and YDEGEE. The CDR3 extends over 15 amino acids. The J segment lost 2 bases and the V segment lost 0 bases, leaving 4 bases of the junction unmatched. Here the CDR3 reads CASSLVRGQNYGYTF. CDR3 bases: TGTGCCAGCAGCTTGGTGAGGGGGCAGAACTATGGCTACACCTTC.